One and the same sample provided the 21 T cell receptor beta chains below, sequenced in a study of blood T cell repertoires in COVID-19. Method: immunoSEQ multiplex PCR; TCRdb's copy keeps in-frame clones and lacks some. The table shows a few hundred thousand clones, with approximately 90% occurring only once. The sequencing input was peripheral blood. The receptor source for this set is a man younger than 35 with COVID-19, enrolled during active disease.

The rearrangement joins TRBV19 to TRBJ2-1, with 10 positions matching TRBD2. Losses at the gene ends were 5 bases for V and 0 bases for J; bases not matched to a gene: 1. CDR3 length equals 15 residues. Germline V gives CDR1 LNHDA, CDR2 SQIVND (reference sequence). In nucleotides, the CDR3 is TGTGCCAGTAGTTCTAGCGGGAGCTCCTACAATGAGCAGTTCTTC. Residues: CASSSSGSSYNEQFF. The full variable domain, with the rest looked up from reference TRBV19 and TRBJ2-1, is DGGITQSPKYLFRKEGQNVTLSCEQNLNHDAMYWYRQDPGQGLRLIYYSQIVNDFQKGDIAEGYSVSREKKESFPLTVTSAQKNPTAFYLCASSSSGSSYNEQFFGPGTRLTVL.

The chain combines TRBV5-6 with TRBJ1-1; a weak D match, TRBD1 (6 bases). The CDR3 consists of 15 residues. Trimming shortened V by 2 bases and J by 2 bases, and 13 bases separated the two germline ends. Germline CDR1 reads SGHDT; CDR2 reads YYEEEE. The CDR3 spells CASSFWGLANTEAFF. In nucleotides, the CDR3 is TGTGCCAGCAGCTTTTGGGGGCTAGCTAACACTGAAGCTTTCTTT. The complete variable domain, with remaining parts taken from reference TRBV5-6 and TRBJ1-1, reads DAGVTQSPTHLIKTRGQQVTLRCSPKSGHDTVSWYQQALGQGPQFIFQYYEEEERQRGNFPDRFSGHQFPNYSSELNVNALLLGDSALYLCASSFWGLANTEAFFGQGTRLTVV.

As DNA, the CDR3 is TGTGCTAGTGGTTTGGACTCCTGGGACAGGGGCCCCTACACAGATACGCAGTATTTT. This sequence encodes CASGLDSWDRGPYTDTQYF. The J gene is TRBJ2-3, the V gene TRBV12-5; 10 nucleotides match TRBD1. Per germline, CDR1 LGHNT and CDR2 FRNRAP. This CDR3 is built from 19 residues. V lost 1 base, J lost 2 bases, and 12 bases stayed unmatched.

This sequence joins TRBV28 and TRBJ2-1; TRBD2 matches at 9 bases. This CDR3 has 17 amino acids. Per germline, CDR1 MDHEN and CDR2 SYDVKM. The ends lost 5 bases at V and 8 bases at J; junction bases unmatched: 16. CDR3 region: CASSPFGAGGFGYEQFF. The CDR3 bases are TGTGCCAGCAGTCCCTTCGGAGCGGGAGGTTTTGGCTATGAGCAGTTCTTC.

The chain employs TRBV3-1 (or the pseudogene TRBV3-2) and TRBJ2-7; TRBD2 agrees at 9 bases. CDR3 length equals 15 residues. The germline gives CDR1 LGHDT, CDR2 YNNKEL (reference sequence). Trimming cost V 0 bases and J 4 bases; bases outside gene matches: 4. In DNA form, the CDR3 reads TGTGCCAGCAGCCAAGATACCAGCGGGAGGTACGAGCAGTACTTC. Protein: CASSQDTSGRYEQYF.

The chain is built from TRBV6-1 and TRBJ2-7; 10 nucleotides align to TRBD1. CDR1 and CDR2 (germline): MNHNS, SASEGT. The junction had 12 bases not matched to a gene; V was cut back by 6 bases and J by 7 bases. The CDR3 contains 15 residues. The CDR3 region has the DNA TGTGCCAGCAGCATACCGGGACAGGGGTTTGGGGAGCAGTACTTC. The encoded protein is CASSIPGQGFGEQYF.

The V gene is TRBV2, the J gene TRBJ2-1; no definite D call. The V gene's germline CDR1 is SNHLY and CDR2 FYNNEI. The CDR3 is made up of 12 amino acids. The ends were cut back, 4 bases at V and 9 bases at J, with 10 bases in the middle. CDR3 nucleotides: TGTGCCAGCAGTGGACCGTCGGGTGAGCAGTTCTTC. This translates into CASSGPSGEQFF. The full variable domain, in which reference TRBV2 and TRBJ2-1 provide the parts outside the CDR3, is EPEVTQTPSHQVTQMGQEVILRCVPISNHLYFYWYRQILGQKVEFLVSFYNNEISEKSEIFDDQFSVERPDGSNFTLKIRSTKLEDSAMYFCASSGPSGEQFFGPGTRLTVL.

The table lists this clone with a few counts. The rearrangement joins TRBV20-1 to TRBJ2-3; tentative D call: TRBD2 (7 bases). Trimming pared 3 bases from V and 3 bases from J, leaving 16 bases between. This CDR3 spans 15 amino acids. Germline CDR1 is DFQATT and CDR2 is SNEGSKA (reference sequence). The CDR3 DNA is TGCAGTGCTAGTTCGCGGGAGAGGGGGACAGATACGCAGTATTTT. Its translation: CSASSRERGTDTQYF.

CDR3 sequence reads: CASKSSGEYTEAFF. In DNA, the CDR3 is TGTGCCAGCAAGTCGTCGGGGGAGTACACTGAAGCTTTCTTT. The rearrangement joins TRBV19 to TRBJ1-1; the D gene is possibly TRBD1 (5 bases). Trimming removed 9 bases from V and 3 bases from J, with 17 bases in between. Germline V gives CDR1 LNHDA, CDR2 SQIVND (reference sequence). This CDR3 is built from 14 residues.

The rearrangement links TRBV6-5 to TRBJ2-7; D is unresolved. Trimming shortened V by 4 bases and J by 2 bases, and 6 bases separated the two germline ends. The CDR3 is 12 residues long. Germline V CDR1 and CDR2: MNHEY, SVGAGI. The chain's CDR3 is CASSSIPYEQYF. DNA for the CDR3: TGTGCCAGCAGTTCTATCCCCTACGAGCAGTACTTC.

Notes on this clone: Germline is not matched at one junction end, which may reflect a read error. The rearrangement uses TRBV11-2 and TRBJ2-5; maybe TRBD2 (5 bases). The CDR3 length is 14 residues. The germline V gene encodes CDR1 SGHAT and CDR2 FQNNGV. This CDR3 reads CASRPSTGWETQHF. In DNA, the CDR3 is TGTGCCAGCAGACCCTCGACCGGCTGGGAGACCCAGCACTTC.

The chain couples TRBV9 to TRBJ2-5; 11 positions match TRBD2. The V gene's germline CDR1 is SGDLS and CDR2 YYNGEE. The junction had 5 bases not matched to a gene; V was cut back by 0 bases and J by 4 bases. The CDR3 sequence is 16 residues long. The CDR3 DNA sequence: TGTGCCAGCAGCGTAGGGTTAGCGGGGGGGCTAGAGACCCAGTACTTC. It encodes CASSVGLAGGLETQYF.

The rearrangement links TRBV7-9 to TRBJ2-7; 11 bases fit TRBD2. Germline CDR1 SEHNR, CDR2 FQNEAQ (reference sequence). Losses at the gene ends were 0 bases for V and 2 bases for J; bases not matched to a gene: 3. CDR3 length: 16 residues. CDR3 loop: CASSLALTSGTYEQYF. The CDR3 DNA reads TGTGCCAGCAGCTTAGCCCTGACTAGCGGGACCTACGAGCAGTACTTC.

As concerns this clone: At one boundary the junction diverges from the germline segment, which might be a read error. This rearrangement joins TRBV2 to TRBJ2-5; D uncertain. The CDR3 sequence is 13 residues long. CDR1 SNHLY and CDR2 FYNNEI come from the germline V gene. The CDR3 DNA is TGTGCCAGCATTGAACAGAACCAAGAGACCCAGTACTTC. Its translation is CASIEQNQETQYF.

This clone was counted once. The rearrangement links TRBV13 to TRBJ2-7; TRBD2 matches at 7 bases. With V trimmed by 5 bases and J by 3 bases, 10 bases remained unmatched. Germline values: CDR1 PRHDT, CDR2 FYEKMQ (reference sequence). This CDR3 region has 15 residues. The CDR3 region has the DNA TGTGCCAGCAGCCAGGGAGGGACCCTGGGCTACGAGCAGTACTTC. As protein: CASSQGGTLGYEQYF.

This chain links TRBV21-1 with TRBJ2-7; TRBD2, the D gene given by the table, was not confirmed from the DNA. TRBV21-1 is designated a pseudogene. The CDR3 runs 16 residues. The CDR3 spells CASTLPGLAGPYEQYF. For the CDR3, the DNA is TGTGCCAGCACCCTCCCGGGACTAGCGGGGCCCTACGAGCAGTACTTC.

J is TRBJ1-1 and V is TRBV10-2, with TRBD1 matching over 7 bases. The J segment lost 3 bases and the V segment lost 10 bases, leaving 17 bases of the junction unmatched. CDR3 length equals 16 residues. Germline V CDR1 and CDR2: WSHSY, SAAADI. CDR3 in amino acids: CATLSFEGAKDTEAFF. The CDR3 DNA is TGCGCCACCCTATCTTTCGAGGGGGCGAAGGACACTGAAGCTTTCTTT.

This chain uses TRBV10-1 with TRBJ2-7; D may be TRBD1 (6 bases). Germline CDR1 and CDR2: WNHNN and SYGVQD (reference sequence). The V end lost 7 bases, the J end lost 0 bases, and 13 bases lay between the germline ends. There are 14 residues in the CDR3. CDR3 nucleotides: TGCGCCAGCACAGGGGCTTCACTCTCCTACGAGCAGTACTTC. It encodes CASTGASLSYEQYF.

This clone has only a few counts. The chain combines TRBV2 with TRBJ1-3; no reliable D call. The germline V gene encodes CDR1 SNHLY and CDR2 FYNNEI. Trimming pared 6 bases from V and 0 bases from J, leaving 18 bases between. The CDR3 length is 17 residues. Here the CDR3 reads CASRRIAGSHSGNTIYF. The CDR3 DNA is TGTGCCAGCAGAAGAATCGCAGGATCACACTCTGGAAACACCATATATTTT.

The chain employs TRBV5-1 and TRBJ2-7, with a possible D match to TRBD1 (6 bases). V was cut by 4 bases and J by 5 bases, with 16 bases left in between. Germline V CDR1 and CDR2: SGHRS, YFSETQ. The length of the CDR3 is 14 residues. The CDR3 loop reads CASSTQGNTHEQYF. CDR3 sequence (DNA): TGCGCCAGCAGCACGCAGGGGAATACCCACGAGCAGTACTTC.

This clone showed up just a few times. The CDR3 DNA sequence: TGCGCCAGCCTCTACAGAGCTCACCCCAATCAGCCCCAGCATTTT. Its translation is CASLYRAHPNQPQHF. This chain uses TRBV10-2 with TRBJ1-5, with unresolved D. V was pared by 8 bases and J by 3 bases, with 17 bases between. Germline CDR1 WSHSY, CDR2 SAAADI. The CDR3 covers 15 residues.